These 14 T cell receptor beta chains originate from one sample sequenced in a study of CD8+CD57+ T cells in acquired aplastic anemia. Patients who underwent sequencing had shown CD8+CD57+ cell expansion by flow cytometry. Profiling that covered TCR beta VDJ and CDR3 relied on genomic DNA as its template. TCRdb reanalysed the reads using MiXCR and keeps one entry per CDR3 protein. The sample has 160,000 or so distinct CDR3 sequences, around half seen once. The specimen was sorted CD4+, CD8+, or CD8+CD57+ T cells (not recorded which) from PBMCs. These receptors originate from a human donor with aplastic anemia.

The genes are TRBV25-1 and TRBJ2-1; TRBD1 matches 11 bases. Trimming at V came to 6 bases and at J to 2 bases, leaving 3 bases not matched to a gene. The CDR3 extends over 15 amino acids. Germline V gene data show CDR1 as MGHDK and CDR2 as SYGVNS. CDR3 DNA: TGTGCCAGCAGCAGGACAGGGGGCCCCTACAATGAGCAGTTCTTC. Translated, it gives CASSRTGGPYNEQFF.

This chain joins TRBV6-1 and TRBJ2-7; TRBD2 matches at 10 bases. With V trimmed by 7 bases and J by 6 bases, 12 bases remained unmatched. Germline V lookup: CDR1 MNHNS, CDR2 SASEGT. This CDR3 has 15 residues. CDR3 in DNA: TGTGCCAGCACAAGCGGGGGGGCGAAGTCATCCGAGCAGTACTTC. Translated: CASTSGGAKSSEQYF.

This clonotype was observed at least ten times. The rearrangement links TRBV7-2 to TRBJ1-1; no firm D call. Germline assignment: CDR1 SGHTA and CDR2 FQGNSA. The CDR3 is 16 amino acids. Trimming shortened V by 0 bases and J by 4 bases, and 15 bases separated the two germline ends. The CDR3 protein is CASSLAVLNSGTEAFF. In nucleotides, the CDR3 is TGTGCCAGCAGCTTAGCTGTCCTCAACTCAGGCACTGAAGCTTTCTTT.

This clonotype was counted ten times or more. CDR3 DNA sequence: TGTGCCTGGTGTGAGGACATCTATGGCTACACCTTC. It translates to CAWCEDIYGYTF. V gene TRBV30 combines with J gene TRBJ1-2; tentative D call: TRBD1 (5 bases). V was trimmed by 5 bases and J by 4 bases, leaving 11 bases between them. The CDR3 is 12 amino acids. Germline V gene lookup returns CDR1 GTSNPN and CDR2 SVGIG (reference sequence).

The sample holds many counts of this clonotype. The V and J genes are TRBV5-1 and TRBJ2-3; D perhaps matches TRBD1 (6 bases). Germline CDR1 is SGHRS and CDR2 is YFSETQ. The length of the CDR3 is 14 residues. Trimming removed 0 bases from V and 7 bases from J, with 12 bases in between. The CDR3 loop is CASSLGRGSNTQYF. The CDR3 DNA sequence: TGCGCCAGCAGCTTGGGAAGGGGGTCCAATACGCAGTATTTT.

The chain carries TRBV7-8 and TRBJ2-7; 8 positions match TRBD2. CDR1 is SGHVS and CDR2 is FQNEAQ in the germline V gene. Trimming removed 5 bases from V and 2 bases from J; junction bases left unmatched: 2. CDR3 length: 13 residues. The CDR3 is CASSQLAAYEQYF. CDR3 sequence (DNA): TGTGCCAGCAGCCAACTAGCGGCCTACGAGCAGTACTTC.

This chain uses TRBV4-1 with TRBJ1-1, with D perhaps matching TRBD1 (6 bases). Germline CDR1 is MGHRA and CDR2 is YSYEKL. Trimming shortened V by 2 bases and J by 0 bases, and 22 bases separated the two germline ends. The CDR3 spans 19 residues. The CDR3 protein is CASSQHAVGQPSLNTEAFF. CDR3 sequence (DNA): TGCGCCAGCAGCCAACACGCCGTCGGACAGCCGAGCTTGAACACTGAAGCTTTCTTT.

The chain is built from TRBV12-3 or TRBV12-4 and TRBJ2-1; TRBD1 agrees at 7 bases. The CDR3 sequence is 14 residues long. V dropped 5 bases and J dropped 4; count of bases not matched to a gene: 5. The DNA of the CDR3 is TGTGCCAGCAGTAAGACGGGACAGTACAATGAGCAGTTCTTC. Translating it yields CASSKTGQYNEQFF.

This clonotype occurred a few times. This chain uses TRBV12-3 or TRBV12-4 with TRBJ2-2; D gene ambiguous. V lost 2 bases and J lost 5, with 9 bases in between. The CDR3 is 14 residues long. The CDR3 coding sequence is TGTGCCAGCAGTTTAAAGGGAAATACCGGGGAGCTGTTTTTT. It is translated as CASSLKGNTGELFF.

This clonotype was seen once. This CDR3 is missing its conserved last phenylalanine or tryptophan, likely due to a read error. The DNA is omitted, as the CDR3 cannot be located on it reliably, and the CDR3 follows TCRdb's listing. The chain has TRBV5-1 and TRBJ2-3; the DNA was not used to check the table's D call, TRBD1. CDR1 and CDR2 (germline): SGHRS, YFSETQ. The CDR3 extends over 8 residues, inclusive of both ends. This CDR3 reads CASSFPGQ.

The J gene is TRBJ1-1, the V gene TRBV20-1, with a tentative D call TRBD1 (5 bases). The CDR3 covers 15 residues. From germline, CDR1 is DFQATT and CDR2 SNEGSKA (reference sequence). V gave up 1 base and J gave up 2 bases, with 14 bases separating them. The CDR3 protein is CSARAGSWGNTEAFF. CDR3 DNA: TGCAGTGCTAGAGCAGGGAGTTGGGGTAACACTGAAGCTTTCTTT.

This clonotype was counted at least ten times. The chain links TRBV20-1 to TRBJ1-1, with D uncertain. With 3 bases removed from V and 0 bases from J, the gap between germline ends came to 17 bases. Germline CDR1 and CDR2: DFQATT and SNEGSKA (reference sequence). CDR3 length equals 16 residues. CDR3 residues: CSARGGSRSMNTEAFF. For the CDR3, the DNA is TGCAGTGCTAGGGGAGGTTCACGGAGCATGAACACTGAAGCTTTCTTT.

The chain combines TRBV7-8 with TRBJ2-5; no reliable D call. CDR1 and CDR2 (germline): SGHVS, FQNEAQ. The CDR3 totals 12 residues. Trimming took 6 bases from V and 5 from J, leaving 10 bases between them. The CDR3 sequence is CASSPYGETQYF. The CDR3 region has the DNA TGTGCCAGCAGTCCTTACGGGGAGACCCAGTACTTC. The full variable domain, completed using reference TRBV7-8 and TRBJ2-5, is GAGVSQSPRYKVAKRGQDVALRCDPISGHVSLFWYQQALGQGPEFLTYFQNEAQLDKSGLPSDRFFAERPEGSVSTLKIQRTQQEDSAVYLCASSPYGETQYFGPGTRLLVL.

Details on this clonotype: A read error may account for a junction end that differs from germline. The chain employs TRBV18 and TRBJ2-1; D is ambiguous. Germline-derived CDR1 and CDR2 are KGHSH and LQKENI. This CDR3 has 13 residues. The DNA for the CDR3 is TGTGTCAGCTCACCCGACTTAGTCAATGAGCAGTTCTTC. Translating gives CVSSPDLVNEQFF.